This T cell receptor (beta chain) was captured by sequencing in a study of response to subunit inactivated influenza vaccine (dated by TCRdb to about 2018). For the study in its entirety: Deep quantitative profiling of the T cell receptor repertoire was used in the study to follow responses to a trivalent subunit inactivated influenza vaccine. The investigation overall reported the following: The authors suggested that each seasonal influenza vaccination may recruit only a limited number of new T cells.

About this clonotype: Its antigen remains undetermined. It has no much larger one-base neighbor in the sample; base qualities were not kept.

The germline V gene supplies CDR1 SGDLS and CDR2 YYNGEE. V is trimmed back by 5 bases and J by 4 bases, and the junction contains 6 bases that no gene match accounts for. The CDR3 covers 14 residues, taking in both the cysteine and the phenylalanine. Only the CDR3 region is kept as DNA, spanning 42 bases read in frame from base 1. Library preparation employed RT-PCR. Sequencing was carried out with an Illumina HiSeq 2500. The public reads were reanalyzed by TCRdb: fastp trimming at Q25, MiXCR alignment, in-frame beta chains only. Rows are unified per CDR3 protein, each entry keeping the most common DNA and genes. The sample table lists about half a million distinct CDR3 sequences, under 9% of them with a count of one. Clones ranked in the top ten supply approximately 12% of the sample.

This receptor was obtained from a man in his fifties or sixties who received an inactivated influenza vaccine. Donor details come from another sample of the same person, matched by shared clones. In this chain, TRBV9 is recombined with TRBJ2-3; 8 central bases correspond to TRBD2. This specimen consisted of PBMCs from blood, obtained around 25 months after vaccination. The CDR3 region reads CASSSGGLPDTQYF. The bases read TGTGCCAGCAGTTCGGGGGGGCTCCCAGATACGCAGTATTTT. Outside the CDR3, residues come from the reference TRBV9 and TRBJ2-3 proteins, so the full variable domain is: DSGVTQTPKHLITATGQRVTLRCSPRSGDLSVYWYQQSLDQGLQFLIQYYNGEERAKGNILERFSAQQFPDLHSELNLSSLELGDSALYFCASSSGGLPDTQYFGPGTRLTVL.